This T cell receptor beta chain comes out of a study of cytomegalovirus exposure and HLA in healthy donors. Study as a whole: Ancestry clustering placed 70% to 90% of several hundred genotyped donors in the Caucasian-associated cluster.

The PCR contained 60 Vbeta and 13 Jbeta primers. Produced via immunoSEQ multiplex PCR; TCRdb's table is partial and in-frame only. This sample carries 65,000 to 80,000 clones, with around 7% going to the ten biggest clones. Points on this clone: Its target is unknown.

Study-wide results and caveats: Researchers counted over 150 TCR beta chains as cytomegalovirus-associated. There were several of the most significant clusters that appeared linked to common viral pathogens in a later analysis.

Healthy bone marrow donors made up the donors. Sequencing was performed on PBMCs. This clonotype originated in a female donor in good health and CMV-seropositive.

The CDR3 here is CASSLTSGRFNEQFF. Here the CDR3 DNA reads TGTGCCAGCAGCTTGACTAGCGGGAGGTTCAATGAGCAGTTCTTC. The chain joins TRBV7-2 to TRBJ2-1, with 13 bases aligning to TRBD2. CDR1 and CDR2 from the germline V gene are SGHTA and FQGNSA. Trimming took 3 bases from V and 6 from J; bases not matched to a gene: 2. The CDR3 sequence is 15 residues long.